This entry lists 6 T cell receptor beta chains sequenced from one sample in a study of cytomegalovirus exposure and HLA in healthy donors. The PCR ran on 60 Vbeta and 13 Jbeta primers. Profiling relied on immunoSEQ multiplex PCR, and the TCRdb table lists in-frame clones only, not all of them. Of about 130,000 clones listed, around 83% are singletons. Sequencing was carried out using PBMCs. The receptors shown here come from a girl aged 2 to 9 in good health and CMV-seronegative.

This clone was counted between two and nine times. V is TRBV13 and J is TRBJ1-1; D ambiguous. The CDR3 has 17 residues. Deletions cut 3 bases from V and 0 bases from J, with 17 bases between. Germline V gives CDR1 PRHDT, CDR2 FYEKMQ (reference sequence). The CDR3 is CASSFMAAGILNTEAFF. The CDR3 nucleotides read TGTGCCAGCAGCTTCATGGCGGCGGGGATTTTGAACACTGAAGCTTTCTTT.

This clone was seen once. J is TRBJ2-3 and V is TRBV19; tentative D call: TRBD2 (5 bases). Trimming shortened V by 6 bases and J by 1 base, and 29 bases separated the two germline ends. Germline CDR1 reads LNHDA; CDR2 reads SQIVND (reference sequence). The CDR3 spans 20 residues. The CDR3 reads CASSHRGVTSRPPGTDTQYF. For the CDR3, the DNA is TGTGCCAGTAGCCACCGGGGAGTGACTTCGAGACCCCCCGGCACAGATACGCAGTATTTT.

The chain combines TRBV13 with TRBJ2-7; 12 nucleotides line up with TRBD2. Germline assignment: CDR1 PRHDT and CDR2 FYEKMQ (reference sequence). The V and J ends lost 10 bases and 4 bases, in that order; junction bases with no gene match: 8. This CDR3 has 14 amino acids. The chain's CDR3 is CATRRTSGVYEQYF. CDR3 in DNA: TGTGCCACCCGGCGGACTAGCGGGGTATACGAGCAGTACTTC.

The J gene is TRBJ2-5, the V gene TRBV9, with 10 bases fitting TRBD2. This CDR3 has 15 residues. V dropped 4 bases and J dropped 2; count of bases not matched to a gene: 5. The V gene's germline CDR1 is SGDLS and CDR2 YYNGEE. DNA for the CDR3: TGTGCCAGCAGCCCCGGGACTAGCGTTCAAGAGACCCAGTACTTC. This sequence encodes CASSPGTSVQETQYF.

This chain uses TRBV19 with TRBJ1-4; D not resolved. From germline, CDR1 is LNHDA and CDR2 SQIVND (reference sequence). The CDR3 has 16 residues. Trimming shortened V by 5 bases and J by 10 bases, and 23 bases separated the two germline ends. The CDR3: CASSDYSYNLPRKLFF. Here the CDR3 DNA reads TGTGCCAGTAGTGACTACTCTTATAACCTGCCCAGAAAACTGTTTTTT.

This clone was recorded only once. This sequence joins TRBV9 and TRBJ2-2; the D gene is possibly TRBD2 (6 bases). The CDR3 loop spans 16 amino acids. V was shortened by 3 bases and J by 0 bases, with 12 bases between the two germline ends. Per germline, CDR1 SGDLS and CDR2 YYNGEE. The DNA for the CDR3 is TGTGCCAGCAGCGCCGCCGGGAGAACGAACACCGGGGAGCTGTTTTTT. Amino acids: CASSAAGRTNTGELFF.